This T cell receptor (beta chain) was identified in a study of cytomegalovirus exposure and HLA in healthy donors (TCRdb year 2017). With regard to the full study: An earlier analysis of approximately 590 of the donors reported 250 to 350 Gb of sequence data and some 120 million unique TCR beta sequences from about 200 million T cells. An early release that covered approximately 600 HLA-typed donors contained about 300 gigabases of sequencing data and about 93 million unique TCR sequences. Of the roughly 400 genotyped donors, less than 85% were placed in the genetic ancestry cluster associated with self-reported Caucasian donors. The aim of the study was to test whether cataloging public T cell receptors could identify signatures of past pathogen exposure. The study profiled the T cell repertoires of about 640 subjects by immunosequencing and related them to cytomegalovirus serostatus. Along with the approximately 700-subject first cohort, a separate validation cohort of over a hundred different subjects was used. To predict cytomegalovirus infection status, the study combined high-throughput TCR immunosequencing, statistical association of individual TCRs with disease status, and machine learning. A later analysis re-examined previously published TCR beta repertoires from hundreds of donors and added high-resolution HLA genotyping to investigate patterns of TCR occurrence. The later analysis used no new phenotypic data to find candidate immune exposures, relying instead on TCR beta sequences and their occurrence across donors. To decide whether each TCR beta V gene segment behaved as functional or pseudogenic, an earlier analysis of 587 of the donors relied on high-throughput TCR beta sequencing. Donor age, sex, ethnicity and CMV serostatus were compiled alongside the repertoire data. Genome-wide SNP genotypes for about 60% of the roughly 700 donors were used in a later genetic analysis, which treated that subset as a discovery cohort. Every repertoire in the discovery cohort had been generated on one and the same sequencing platform. Class I and class II HLA loci were covered by the typing at four-digit resolution. The number of typed donors differed by locus: about 620-640 for A, B, C, DRB1 and DQB1; 500 to 550 for DQA1; approximately 600 for DPA1; and some 450 for DPB1. Because of strong linkage in the cohort, a handful of DR-DQ haplotypes were treated as single units for association and clustering. Among roughly 400 genotyped donors of the cohort, an average of approximately 240,000 unique TCR beta nucleotide sequences was sequenced per donor, of which about 19% were non-productive.

General findings and caveats noted by the study authors: The study gave a list of under 200 TCR beta chains associated with cytomegalovirus. The earlier analysis of about 600 of the donors excluded 15 to 20 rarely observed V segments, including chromosome 9 orphons, because counts were too low. For the cohort, immune exposure information was limited to CMV serostatus. A later genetic analysis associated a missense DCLRE1C variant with V-gene and J-gene trimming of TCR beta chains, and an independent cohort replicated the association. A later analysis found that most CMV-associated TCR beta chains appeared HLA-restricted, with HLA associations seemingly driven largely by CMV exposure. In this cohort, only TCR beta chains were sequenced, and detectable features were limited by the absence of alpha or paired-chain data. It was suggested by the authors that the approach could potentially be generalized to other disease states and immunological phenotypes. In vitro tests confirmed that three of the cytomegalovirus-associated TCR beta chains recognize cytomegalovirus antigens. A later analysis associated 15,000 to 20,000 TCR beta sequences with specific HLA alleles at a false discovery rate of 0.05. A later genetic analysis reported fewer N-insertions in productive TCRs among donors in an Asian-associated ancestry cluster than the approximately 700-donor mean. In a later analysis, TCR association rates were found to vary across HLA loci, with the most associated TCRs seen for DRB1 alleles and the fewest for HLA-C alleles. In a later analysis, several top co-occurrence clusters were reported to appear linked to parvovirus B19, influenza, CMV and Epstein-Barr virus. In both the original and validation cohorts, the classifier was reported to diagnose cytomegalovirus status with high specificity and sensitivity. An earlier analysis of around 540 of the donors showed that most TCR beta V segments appeared in productive rearrangements either about 90% or about 30% of the time, which broadly matched IMGT annotations. The presence/absence analyses assumed that sequencing depth was roughly uniform across donors, and that assumption may not be true. Across donors, most TCR sequences were observed very rarely, whereas some public TCRs were present in many individuals. Because HLA typing was missing for some donors at each locus, association tests included only the typed subset. Linkage disequilibrium might explain the correlated functional status among segregating V segments, but an unknown experimental factor could not be ruled out. A further reported finding was that TCR beta sequences accurately predicted the HLA-A and HLA-B alleles for most subjects in the first cohort. A cluster of highly shared sequence variants was judged likely to represent a technical artifact of the sequencing pipeline. In a later analysis, HLA-associated TCR beta chains showed more clonal expansion and lower generation probabilities than non-associated chains that were equally common. Some IMGT-functional V segments, including TRBV6-2 and TRBV6-3, could not be told apart with the 87-base-pair reads, so those segments were excluded. When HLA alleles, especially DR and DQ, strongly co-occurred, attributing TCR associations to individual alleles was difficult.

Trimming removed 6 bases from V and 5 bases from J, leaving 10 bases between the germline ends. CDR1 and CDR2 are drawn from the germline V gene: MDHEN, SYDVKM. From the cysteine up to the phenylalanine, the CDR3 has a length of 12 residues. CDR3 DNA is the only sequence kept; it has 36 bases, read in frame from the first base. The library was made by the immunoSEQ multiplex PCR assay. The multiplex PCR relied on a mix of 60 forward primers for TCR Vbeta segments and 13 reverse primers for TCR Jbeta segments. The CDR3 region of rearranged TCR beta genes was amplified from genomic DNA with a multiplex PCR assay. Amplified TCR beta libraries were sequenced as 87-base-pair reads on the Illumina HiSeq System. Per the source publication's procedure: Across the roughly 670 repertoires, a later analysis counted tens of millions of unique TCR beta chains, 8.5 million to 12 million of which were shared by at least two donors. Raw reads were error-corrected and collapsed into unique sequences with a nearest-neighbor algorithm that merged closely related sequences to remove PCR and sequencing errors. To assign V, D and J gene segments, CDR3 sequences were aligned to IMGT reference sequences. Each retained sequence needed at least a six-nucleotide match to both a V gene segment and a J gene segment. Rearrangements were classified as productive when the CDR3 lacked stop codons and remained in frame with V and J, and all other rearrangements were classified as non-productive. Following IMGT convention, CDR3 was defined as the stretch from the second conserved V-encoded cysteine up to the conserved J-encoded phenylalanine. The earlier analysis of fewer than 750 of the donors excluded sequences that lacked an unambiguous match to a single V gene segment. In an earlier analysis of approximately 560 of the donors, a V segment was called functional when productive rearrangements were above 56.7%, and segregating when the standard deviation between donors exceeded 5%. A statistical classification framework was built for diagnosing cytomegalovirus status from the catalog of TCR beta chain sequences. In a later analysis, V and J genes were assigned by comparing TCR nucleotide sequences against IMGT/GENE-DB human TR gene sequences. Using the TCRdist pipeline, a later analysis assigned CDR3 sequences along with most-parsimonious VDJ recombination scenarios. In a later analysis, each TCR beta chain was defined by its CDR3 amino acid sequence together with its V-gene family, and reads without a unique V-gene family were excluded. In a later analysis, nearly 600 highly shared, low-generation-probability nucleotide sequences were removed to address suspected cross-contamination and a sequencing artifact. In a later analysis, a clonal expansion index was calculated for each public chain from normalized within-repertoire ranks of inferred template counts. Generation probabilities in a later analysis came from a VDJ recombination model fitted to out-of-frame rearrangements, and those results were checked against IGoR. In a later analysis, TCR-TCR, TCR-HLA and TCR-CMV co-occurrence was scored with hypergeometric tests, and a repertoire-size bias correction was applied to TCR pairs. False discovery rates were estimated in a later analysis by permuting HLA or CMV assignments 20 times. In a later analysis, co-occurring TCRs were grouped with DBSCAN, and TCRdist sequence similarity was added when clustering was performed within HLA-allele-positive subsets. For co-occurrence clustering, repertoires with fewer than 30,000 or more than 120,000 public chains were excluded, along with roughly 5 repertoires with anomalous nucleotide sharing. Not all clones reach the TCRdb copy of this immuneACCESS table, which keeps in-frame sequences only. Checked studies attribute under half of the gap to unresolved V genes and leave the rest unexplained. That table gives V, J and clone size, and the DNA gave D and trimming. Across this sample there are over 100,000 clones, with around three fifths seen only once. 6.5% to 9.5% of the sample is held by the ten biggest clonotypes.

In total, 500 to 700 healthy bone marrow donors made up the cohort. Cohort members were all nominally healthy when sampled, although unrecorded immune exposures were likely present. The donor was CMV seropositive and was included in the group of 250 to 300 seropositive cohort members. A peripheral blood sample was collected from each donor, and TCR beta sequencing was performed on peripheral blood mononuclear cells. Genomic DNA extraction from the blood cell samples was performed with the Qiagen DNeasy Blood Extraction Kit. A remark on this clone: Which antigen it targets is not known. No quality values exist for individual bases; no much larger clone is one base distant.

Sequenced input: PBMCs. The receptor chain draws on TRBV28 and TRBJ1-2, and possibly TRBD1, on 5 matching bases. The source of this sequence is a woman in her thirties or forties in good health and CMV-seropositive. The DNA sequence is TGTGCCAGCAGCTCTGACAGATATGGCTACACCTTC. It translates to CASSSDRYGYTF.